The 28 T cell receptor beta chains reported below all come from one sample, sequenced in a study of T cell repertoires in cytomegalovirus infection. TCRdb called the reads again in MiXCR, with one record for every CDR3 protein. The table lists about 680,000 distinct CDR3 sequences, about 24% of them singletons. Sequenced sample: CD8+ T cells from PBMCs. All receptors come from a human donor in good health (CMV status not recorded). Some clones in this sample may be carry-over from other donors' samples.

This chain connects TRBV7-2 to TRBJ1-1, with D perhaps TRBD1 (6 bases). This CDR3 spans 14 amino acids. CDR1 is SGHTA, CDR2 FQGNSA, per germline. V was cut by 0 bases and J by 4 bases, with 9 bases left in between. The CDR3 loop is CASSLASGATEAFF. CDR3 sequence (DNA): TGTGCCAGCAGCTTAGCGTCGGGGGCCACTGAAGCTTTCTTT.

Of note for this clonotype: Relative to the germline gene, one junction end is altered; a read error may explain this. The J gene is TRBJ2-1, the V gene TRBV29-1; 12 bases line up with TRBD2. This CDR3 contains 15 residues. The germline CDR1 and CDR2 sequences are SQVTM and ANQGSEA. CDR3 nucleotides: TGCTGCGTTGAAGGCGGTCTAGCGGGGGGGAGTGAGCAGTTCTTC. The encoded protein is CCVEGGLAGGSEQFF.

Many counts were recorded for this clonotype. This sequence joins TRBV7-9 and TRBJ2-5; 9 positions agree with TRBD1. The CDR3 length is 15 residues. The ends lost 5 bases at V and 3 bases at J; junction bases unmatched: 7. Germline V gives CDR1 SEHNR, CDR2 FQNEAQ (reference sequence). CDR3 loop: CASSPRDRDKETQYF. As DNA, the CDR3 is TGTGCCAGCAGCCCCCGGGACAGGGACAAAGAGACCCAGTACTTC.

The chain carries TRBV3-1 and TRBJ2-1; no firm D call. Deletions cut 5 bases from V and 0 bases from J, with 14 bases between. The CDR3 runs to 16 residues. Germline CDR1 reads LGHDT; CDR2 reads YNNKEL (reference sequence). As DNA, the CDR3 is TGTGCCAGCAGCTCCAAGGTATGGAGCTCCTACAATGAGCAGTTCTTC. This gives the protein CASSSKVWSSYNEQFF.

The chain recombines TRBV20-1 with TRBJ2-3; D unresolved. The CDR3 covers 16 residues. The V gene lost 6 bases and the J gene lost 2 bases, with 21 bases spanning the gap. The germline V gene has CDR1 DFQATT and CDR2 SNEGSKA (reference sequence). DNA of the CDR3: TGCAGTGCCAGGTTGGCGAATCTGTCGCCCACAGATACGCAGTATTTT. Its protein product is CSARLANLSPTDTQYF.

As for this clonotype: This may come from a read error, since a much larger clone is one base off. The chain links TRBV7-2 to TRBJ2-3, with D hard to call. Germline V gene lookup returns CDR1 SGHTA and CDR2 FQGNSA. The CDR3 totals 14 residues. The CDR3, as DNA: TGTGCCAGCGGCTTCCATCCTAGCACAGATACGCAGTATTTT. Protein product: CASGFHPSTDTQYF.

This clonotype was picked up many times. This chain links TRBV28 with TRBJ2-3; perhaps D is TRBD1 or TRBD2 (5 bases each). Trimming removed 3 bases from V and 0 bases from J, with 10 bases in between. The length of the CDR3 is 15 residues. From germline, CDR1 is MDHEN and CDR2 SYDVKM. The CDR3: CASSLGELSTDTQYF. CDR3 sequence (DNA): TGTGCCAGCAGTTTGGGGGAGTTGAGCACAGATACGCAGTATTTT. The full variable domain, its missing parts supplied by reference TRBV28 and TRBJ2-3, is DVKVTQSSRYLVKRTGEKVFLECVQDMDHENMFWYRQDPGLGLRLIYFSYDVKMKEKGDIPEGYSVSREKKERFSLILESASTNQTSMYLCASSLGELSTDTQYFGPGTRLTVL.

Points on this clonotype: A much larger clone sits a single nucleotide away, making a read error possible. The genes are TRBV27 and TRBJ1-2; 7 bases align to TRBD1. Trimming removed 5 bases from V and 4 bases from J; junction bases left unmatched: 4. Germline V CDR1 and CDR2: MNHEY, SMNVEV (reference sequence). There are 13 residues in the CDR3. CDR3 residues: CASSPGDSYGYTF. CDR3 DNA: TGTGCCAGCAGTCCCGGGGACAGCTATGGCTACACCTTC.

This rearrangement joins TRBV20-1 to TRBJ1-5; 9 bases agree with TRBD1. The CDR3 is made up of 14 amino acids. Unmatched junction bases numbered 2, after V lost 0 bases and J lost 5 bases. CDR1 DFQATT and CDR2 SNEGSKA come from the germline V gene (reference sequence). In nucleotides, the CDR3 is TGCAGTGCTAGAGATCGGGACAGGGATCAGCCCCAGCATTTT. Protein product: CSARDRDRDQPQHF.

In its sample, this clonotype was seen many times. CDR3 protein: CASRNRAGAHDTQYF. CDR3 bases: TGTGCCAGCAGAAATCGGGCGGGGGCGCATGATACGCAGTATTTT. V is TRBV28 and J is TRBJ2-3; tentatively, D is TRBD2 (7 bases). V shed 6 bases and J shed 6 bases, with 19 bases lying between them. Germline V gives CDR1 MDHEN, CDR2 SYDVKM. The length of the CDR3 is 15 residues.

This chain links TRBV7-9 with TRBJ1-4; no definite D call. With 7 bases removed from V and 8 bases from J, the gap between germline ends came to 8 bases. The V gene's germline CDR1 is SEHNR and CDR2 FQNEAQ (reference sequence). The CDR3 runs 11 residues. This chain's CDR3 is CASNGEEKLFF. CDR3 sequence (DNA): TGTGCCAGCAACGGCGAGGAAAAACTGTTTTTT.

The chain recombines TRBV10-3 with TRBJ2-1; TRBD2 aligns across 8 bases. Germline V CDR1 and CDR2: ENHRY, SYGVKD. Unmatched junction bases numbered 8, after V lost 7 bases and J lost 3 bases. This CDR3 is 15 amino acids long. The CDR3: CAIMALAVDYNEQFF. CDR3 nucleotide sequence: TGTGCCATCATGGCACTAGCGGTTGACTACAATGAGCAGTTCTTC.

The CDR3: CASSPEDRGGEKLFF. The DNA for the CDR3 is TGTGCCAGTAGTCCCGAAGACAGGGGCGGTGAAAAACTGTTTTTT. This chain uses TRBV19 with TRBJ1-4; the match to TRBD1 covers 8 bases. CDR1 and CDR2 (germline): LNHDA, SQIVND (reference sequence). The ends lost 5 bases at V and 7 bases at J; junction bases unmatched: 9. The CDR3 totals 15 residues.

This clonotype was seen more than once but under ten times. The chain is built from TRBV19 and TRBJ2-1; 8 nucleotides agree with TRBD2. Germline V gives CDR1 LNHDA, CDR2 SQIVND (reference sequence). V was pared by 1 base and J by 7 bases, with 9 bases of the junction left unmatched. The CDR3 runs to 16 residues. The chain's CDR3 is CASSIGSGGAGNEQFF. CDR3 nucleotides: TGTGCCAGTAGTATAGGCAGCGGGGGTGCCGGTAATGAGCAGTTCTTC.

This rearrangement joins TRBV10-3 to TRBJ2-7, with D hard to call. With 3 bases removed from V and 4 bases from J, the gap between germline ends came to 10 bases. Per germline, CDR1 ENHRY and CDR2 SYGVKD. This CDR3 is 13 amino acids long. The CDR3 spells CAISEAGPYEQYF. In nucleotides, the CDR3 is TGTGCCATCAGTGAAGCTGGACCATACGAGCAGTACTTC.

V gene TRBV6-2 or TRBV6-3 combines with J gene TRBJ2-4; a weak D match, TRBD2 (6 bases). V gave up 1 base and J gave up 7 bases, with 11 bases separating them. This CDR3 has 14 amino acids. In germline, CDR1 is MNHEY, CDR2 SVGEGT. The CDR3 here is CASSYLAGQNIQYF. In DNA, the CDR3 is TGTGCCAGCAGTTACTTGGCGGGGCAGAACATTCAGTACTTC.

The chain recombines TRBV6-2 or TRBV6-3 with TRBJ2-2; the match to TRBD1 covers 7 bases. CDR1 MNHEY and CDR2 SVGEGT come from the germline V gene. The CDR3 runs 15 residues. V dropped 6 bases and J dropped 7; count of bases not matched to a gene: 11. CDR3 sequence reads: CASSSTGSLGGELFF. CDR3 bases: TGTGCCAGCAGCTCGACAGGGAGTCTCGGCGGGGAGCTGTTTTTT.

The chain couples TRBV19 to TRBJ2-1; no firm D call. Looked up from germline, CDR1 is LNHDA and CDR2 is SQIVND (reference sequence). This CDR3 contains 15 residues. V was clipped by 2 bases and J by 7 bases, with 15 bases between them. CDR3 DNA sequence: TGTGCCAGTAGTATACCCGTCGAGAGTGGGAATGAGCAGTTCTTC. This codes for CASSIPVESGNEQFF.

This clonotype came up many times. V gene TRBV7-6 combines with J gene TRBJ2-5; D might be TRBD1 or TRBD2, each matching 5 bases. Between the trimmed V and J ends, which lost 8 bases and 7 bases, there was a span of 14 bases. From germline, CDR1 is SGHVS and CDR2 FNYEAQ. This CDR3 is built from 12 residues. The CDR3 loop is CASLGRRGTQYF. The CDR3 coding sequence is TGTGCCAGCTTGGGACGTCGTGGGACCCAGTACTTC.

The chain links TRBV7-8 to TRBJ2-7; 10 bases line up with TRBD1. V shed 1 base and J 5 bases; nucleotides not matched to a gene: 11. The CDR3 totals 17 residues. The V gene's germline CDR1 is SGHVS and CDR2 FQNEAQ. Here the CDR3 reads CASSLVRGQGYFDEQYV. CDR3 in DNA: TGTGCCAGCAGCTTAGTTCGGGGACAGGGGTATTTTGACGAGCAGTACGTC.

The chain links TRBV7-9 to TRBJ1-1; 7 positions match TRBD1. This CDR3 contains 13 residues. V shed 5 bases, J shed 8 bases, and the junction held 8 bases outside the gene matches. Germline CDR1 reads SEHNR; CDR2 reads FQNEAQ (reference sequence). CDR3 nucleotide sequence: TGTGCCAGCAGCCCCCCCGGACAGGACGAAGCTTTCTTT. Its protein product is CASSPPGQDEAFF. Supplemented by reference TRBV7-9 and TRBJ1-1, the full variable domain reads DTGVSQNPRHKITKRGQNVTFRCDPISEHNRLYWYRQTLGQGPEFLTYFQNEAQLEKSRLLSDRFSAERPKGSFSTLEIQRTEQGDSAMYLCASSPPGQDEAFFGQGTRLTVV.

The table lists this clonotype with a few counts. The rearrangement links TRBV27 to TRBJ2-2; D not resolved. This CDR3 comprises 17 residues. V was cut by 0 bases and J by 1 base, with 12 bases left in between. CDR1 MNHEY and CDR2 SMNVEV come from the germline V gene (reference sequence). The CDR3, as DNA: TGTGCCAGCAGTTTATCGCTCGAGCGCGGGAACACCGGGGAGCTGTTTTTT. Its translation: CASSLSLERGNTGELFF.

The chain recombines TRBV27 with TRBJ1-2; D is ambiguous. Germline loops: CDR1 MNHEY, CDR2 SMNVEV (reference sequence). The CDR3 sequence is 11 residues long. Trimming took off 6 bases at V and 2 bases at J, with 4 bases between the two ends. In DNA form, the CDR3 reads TGTGCCAGCAGAGGGAACTATGGCTACACCTTC. Its protein product is CASRGNYGYTF.

This clonotype has a handful of counts. This chain connects TRBV20-1 to TRBJ2-7, with 11 bases lining up with TRBD1. The trim removed 6 bases at V and 9 bases at J, leaving 16 bases unmatched. In germline, CDR1 is DFQATT, CDR2 SNEGSKA (reference sequence). The CDR3 is 15 amino acids. The CDR3 loop reads CSATAPGQGGFVQYV. The CDR3, as DNA: TGCAGTGCAACTGCCCCGGGACAGGGGGGCTTCGTGCAGTACGTC.

As to this clonotype: Being one base from a much bigger clone, this may be a read error. The rearrangement joins TRBV12-3 or TRBV12-4 to TRBJ2-4; possibly TRBD2 for D (5 bases). The CDR3 spans 11 residues. Trimming removed 6 bases from V and 8 bases from J, with 8 bases in between. The CDR3 DNA reads TGTGCCAGCAGCCCCGGGGACATTCAGTACTTC. Translating it yields CASSPGDIQYF.

This chain uses TRBV20-1 with TRBJ1-2; D remains ambiguous. Germline loops: CDR1 DFQATT, CDR2 SNEGSKA (reference sequence). V was cut by 5 bases and J by 8 bases, with 15 bases left in between. The CDR3 consists of 12 residues. CDR3 in amino acids: CSARSPLRGYTF. The CDR3 DNA sequence: TGCAGTGCTCGATCACCTTTACGCGGCTACACCTTC.

The rearrangement uses TRBV7-3 and TRBJ2-2, with TRBD2 matching 10 bases. Trimming cost V 2 bases and J 6 bases; bases outside gene matches: 6. This CDR3 comprises 16 residues. Germline loops: CDR1 SGHTA, CDR2 FQGTGA. The CDR3 protein is CASSLYSGGAAGELFF. Written as DNA, the CDR3 is TGTGCCAGCAGCTTATACAGCGGGGGGGCCGCCGGGGAGCTGTTTTTT.

As to this clonotype: A much bigger clone sits one base away, suggesting this may be a read error. This chain connects TRBV5-1 to TRBJ1-4; TRBD1 is a possible D gene (5 bases). The CDR3 is made up of 16 amino acids. CDR1 is SGHRS and CDR2 is YFSETQ in the germline V gene. The DNA of the CDR3 is TGCGCCAACAGCTCGGATGAACAAGGAGAGGGGGAAAAACTGTTTTTT. It yields the protein CANSSDEQGEGEKLFF. Variable domain in full (rest from reference TRBV5-1 and TRBJ1-4): KAGVTQTPRYLIKTRGQQVTLSCSPISGHRSVSWYQQTPGQGLQFLFEYFSETQRNKGNFPGRFSGRQFSNSRSEMNVSTLELGDSALYLCANSSDEQGEGEKLFFGSGTQLSVL.